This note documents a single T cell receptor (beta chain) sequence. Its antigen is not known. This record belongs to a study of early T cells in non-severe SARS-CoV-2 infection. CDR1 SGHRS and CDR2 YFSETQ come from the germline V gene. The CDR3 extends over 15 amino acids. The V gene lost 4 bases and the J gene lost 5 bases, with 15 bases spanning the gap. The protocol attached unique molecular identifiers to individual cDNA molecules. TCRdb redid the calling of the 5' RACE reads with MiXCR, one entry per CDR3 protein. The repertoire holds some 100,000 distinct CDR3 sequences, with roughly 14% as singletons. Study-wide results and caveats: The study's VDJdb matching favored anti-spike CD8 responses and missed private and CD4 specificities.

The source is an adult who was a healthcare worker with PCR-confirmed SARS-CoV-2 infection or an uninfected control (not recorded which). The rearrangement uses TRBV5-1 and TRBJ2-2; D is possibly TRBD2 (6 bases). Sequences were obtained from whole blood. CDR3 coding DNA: TGCGCCAGCAGCCATGGGACTGCCGTTACCGGGGAGCTGTTTTTT. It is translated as CASSHGTAVTGELFF.